Listed below are T cell receptor beta chains from one sample, sequenced in a study of glioma-infiltrating T cells after dendritic cell vaccination. Clones were read by immunoSEQ multiplex PCR, and TCRdb kept only the in-frame ones, dropping some. Of around 100,000 clones in the sample, 81% are singletons; the top ten hold approximately 12%. The starting material was blood, obtained before dendritic cell vaccination. These receptors all stem from a human donor with glioblastoma. The CDR3 runs from the conserved cysteine through the conserved F or W. Each record gives: D gene, J gene, clone size, V gene, CDR3 DNA, CDR3 protein. The D gene is left open where the match is weak. Some rows mark clone size as missing; the rest say once, few, many or name a class of expanded clone.

>TRBD1|TRBJ1-1|NA|TRBV12-5
TGTGCTAGTGGTTTGGTACTGAGACAGGGGTACACTGAAGCTTTCTTT
CASGLVLRQGYTEAFF
>NA|TRBJ1-2|NA|TRBV11-2
TGTGCCAGCAGCTTAGCAGCGGGACGCTTCCCTCGGGGCACCTTC
CASSLAAGRFPRGTF
>NA|TRBJ1-6|NA|TRBV5-4
TGTGCCAGCAGCTTCGTGGGCTCACCCCTCCACTTT
CASSFVGSPLHF
>NA|TRBJ1-5|NA|TRBV30
TGTGCCTGGAACTTCGGGAGGAATAGCAATCAGCCCCAGCATTTT
CAWNFGRNSNQPQHF
>TRBD1|TRBJ1-1|NA|TRBV27
TGTGCCAGCAGTCGGGGACAGGGATCTTTCTTT
CASSRGQGSFF
>TRBD2|TRBJ2-2|NA|TRBV6-1
TGTGCCAGCAGTGAAATACCGGGGGGGGGTACCGGGGAGCTGTTTTTT
CASSEIPGGGTGELFF
>NA|TRBJ2-5|NA|TRBV14
TGTGCCAGCAGCCAAGATCTAGCTGAGACCCAGTACTTC
CASSQDLAETQYF
>TRBD1|TRBJ1-1|NA|TRBV30
TGTGCCTGGAGTGTACAACAGGGGGCGTCAACTTTCTTT
CAWSVQQGASTFF
>TRBD2|TRBJ2-1|NA|TRBV4-2
TGTGCCAGCAGCCAAGACCTAGCGGGGGGGCCGCAGTTCTTC
CASSQDLAGGPQFF
>TRBD2|TRBJ2-3|NA|TRBV11-3
TGTGCCAGCAGCTTAGCGGGGGGGCGGAATACGCAGTATTTT
CASSLAGGRNTQYF
>NA|TRBJ2-1|NA|TRBV5-1
TGCGCCAGCAGCTCTCCTCCGGGGGGCGTCAATGAGCAGTTCTTC
CASSSPPGGVNEQFF
>TRBD1|TRBJ1-4|NA|TRBV4-2
TGTGCCAGCAGCCAGGCACATGACAGGGATAATGAAAAACTGTTTTTT
CASSQAHDRDNEKLFF
>NA|TRBJ1-1|once|TRBV5-1
TGCGCCAGCAGCTTGGTAACAGAACTGAACACTGAAGCTTTCTTT
CASSLVTELNTEAFF
>TRBD1|TRBJ1-5|few|TRBV28
TGTGCCAGCAGTTCGCAGGGGGCGATGGGTCAGCCCCAGCATTTT
CASSSQGAMGQPQHF
>TRBD1|TRBJ1-2|few|TRBV6-5
TGTGCCAGCAGTTACGTTAGAACAGGGGGTGGTTATGGCTACACCTTC
CASSYVRTGGGYGYTF
>NA|TRBJ2-2|NA|TRBV6-5
TGTGCCAGCACCGACGGGGGTCACACCGGGGAGCTGTTTTTT
CASTDGGHTGELFF
>NA|TRBJ1-2|NA|TRBV7-2
TGTGCCAGCAGCTTAGGCTTGGGGCCCAACACCTTC
CASSLGLGPNTF